Below are 31 T cell receptor beta chains sequenced from a single sample in a study of T cell responses to AZD1222 COVID-19 vaccine. Clones were sequenced by immunoSEQ multiplex PCR, and TCRdb holds only the in-frame ones, with some missing. The data hold approximately 100,000 clones, with around 87% observed a single time. The starting material was peripheral blood, obtained on day 0 of AZD1222 vaccination. These receptors came from an adult in good health.

V is TRBV18 and J is TRBJ2-5, with D perhaps TRBD2 (6 bases). Per the germline V gene, CDR1 is KGHSH and CDR2 is LQKENI. Trimming took 0 bases from V and 4 from J, leaving 12 bases between them. The CDR3 covers 15 residues. CDR3: CASSPPSRGIETQYF. The CDR3 bases are TGTGCCAGCTCACCACCCTCCCGGGGGATAGAGACCCAGTACTTC. The whole variable domain, remainder taken from reference TRBV18 and TRBJ2-5, is NAGVMQNPRHLVRRRGQEARLRCSPMKGHSHVYWYRQLPEEGLKFMVYLQKENIIDESGMPKERFSAEFPKEGPSILRIQQVVRGDSAAYFCASSPPSRGIETQYFGPGTRLLVL.

This chain connects TRBV7-9 to TRBJ2-1, with 7 positions matching TRBD2. Germline V gene lookup returns CDR1 SEHNR and CDR2 FQNEAQ (reference sequence). The CDR3 covers 16 residues. V was pared by 4 bases and J by 5 bases, with 11 bases of the junction left unmatched. The CDR3 reads CASSSSREATHNEQFF. In DNA, the CDR3 is TGTGCCAGCAGCTCCAGCCGGGAGGCCACACACAATGAGCAGTTCTTC.

The rearrangement links TRBV27 to TRBJ2-2; TRBD1 aligns across 9 bases. The length of the CDR3 is 15 residues. V shed 4 bases, J shed 4 bases, and the junction held 4 bases outside the gene matches. The germline CDR1 and CDR2 sequences are MNHEY and SMNVEV (reference sequence). The CDR3 loop is CASSYRGLGTGELFF. The CDR3 bases are TGTGCCAGCAGTTACAGGGGGCTAGGCACCGGGGAGCTGTTTTTT.

The genes are TRBV7-9 and TRBJ2-5; D is tentatively TRBD1 or TRBD2 (5 bases each). CDR3 length equals 13 residues. The ends were cut back, 8 bases at V and 4 bases at J, with 14 bases in the middle. Germline values: CDR1 SEHNR, CDR2 FQNEAQ (reference sequence). The CDR3 nucleotides read TGTGCCAGCCGCTGGGGAGACAGAGAGACCCAGTACTTC. As protein: CASRWGDRETQYF. The full variable domain, its missing parts supplied by reference TRBV7-9 and TRBJ2-5, is DTGVSQNPRHKITKRGQNVTFRCDPISEHNRLYWYRQTLGQGPEFLTYFQNEAQLEKSRLLSDRFSAERPKGSFSTLEIQRTEQGDSAMYLCASRWGDRETQYFGPGTRLLVL.

The J gene is TRBJ1-1, the V gene TRBV9; D might be TRBD1 (6 bases). The V and J ends lost 0 bases and 9 bases respectively, with 12 bases between them. Germline V CDR1 and CDR2: SGDLS, YYNGEE. This CDR3 spans 13 amino acids. DNA of the CDR3: TGTGCCAGCAGCGTAGAAGACGACAGGAAAGCTTTCTTT. Protein: CASSVEDDRKAFF.

V gene TRBV4-3 combines with J gene TRBJ2-1; possible D gene TRBD1, 6 bases. The V gene lost 4 bases and the J gene lost 4 bases, with 17 bases spanning the gap. Germline V lookup: CDR1 LGHNA, CDR2 YSLEER. This CDR3 is built from 16 residues. CDR3 protein: CASSPKLQGLYNEQFF. In DNA, the CDR3 is TGCGCCAGCAGCCCCAAATTACAGGGTTTGTACAATGAGCAGTTCTTC.

The V call is TRBV7-2, the J call TRBJ2-2; 7 nucleotides align to TRBD1. Germline V CDR1 and CDR2: SGHTA, FQGNSA. Unmatched junction bases numbered 8, after V lost 1 base and J lost 3 bases. The CDR3 has 17 amino acids. CDR3 loop: CASSLDGTGVDTGELFF. DNA of the CDR3: TGTGCCAGCAGCTTAGACGGTACAGGGGTTGACACCGGGGAGCTGTTTTTT.

The chain uses TRBV29-1 and TRBJ2-7; D remains ambiguous. The V gene's germline CDR1 is SQVTM and CDR2 ANQGSEA. This CDR3 contains 12 residues. V was trimmed by 3 bases and J by 3 bases, leaving 9 bases between them. The CDR3: CSVEAASYEQYF. The CDR3 bases are TGCAGCGTTGAGGCAGCGAGCTACGAGCAGTACTTC.

The chain carries TRBV7-9 and TRBJ2-5; unclear D gene. Trimming took 5 bases from V and 4 from J, leaving 8 bases between them. This CDR3 spans 12 amino acids. In germline, CDR1 is SEHNR, CDR2 FQNEAQ (reference sequence). The CDR3 region has the DNA TGTGCCAGCAGCGAGTGGGGAGAGACCCAGTACTTC. It codes for CASSEWGETQYF.

The J gene is TRBJ2-2, the V gene TRBV5-4; 10 bases map to TRBD2. The length of the CDR3 is 17 residues. Trimming at V came to 0 bases and at J to 7 bases, leaving 9 bases not matched to a gene. Germline V CDR1 and CDR2: SGHNT, YYREEE (reference sequence). The CDR3, as DNA: TGTGCCAGCAGCTTGGCCAATCTAGCGGGAGTGGTCGGGGAGCTGTTTTTT. Protein product: CASSLANLAGVVGELFF.

The chain employs TRBV6-2 or TRBV6-3 and TRBJ2-1; D gene unclear. The V gene lost 0 bases and the J gene lost 6 bases, with 9 bases spanning the gap. The germline V gene encodes CDR1 MNHEY and CDR2 SVGEGT. This CDR3 comprises 14 residues. Here the CDR3 DNA reads TGTGCCAGCAGTTACTCTGTTTGGGGCAATGAGCAGTTCTTC. The encoded protein is CASSYSVWGNEQFF.

This clone occurred a few times. J is TRBJ2-2 and V is TRBV18, with no clear D. V was trimmed by 2 bases and J by 0 bases, leaving 10 bases between them. Germline assignment: CDR1 KGHSH and CDR2 LQKENI. The CDR3 spans 16 residues. The CDR3 sequence: CASSPLTVANTGELFF. The CDR3 region has the DNA TGTGCCAGCTCACCATTGACTGTTGCGAACACCGGGGAGCTGTTTTTT.

The gene calls are TRBV5-1 and TRBJ2-1; the match to TRBD2 covers 11 bases. V lost 4 bases to trimming and J lost 3 bases; unmatched junction nucleotides: 3. The CDR3 has 15 residues. Germline V gene sequence: CDR1 SGHRS, CDR2 YFSETQ. CDR3 in amino acids: CASSDGTSGYNEQFF. CDR3 bases: TGCGCCAGCAGCGATGGGACTAGCGGCTACAATGAGCAGTTCTTC.

V usage is TRBV20-1 and J usage is TRBJ2-1; 7 bases map to TRBD2. Germline-derived CDR1 and CDR2 are DFQATT and SNEGSKA (reference sequence). The CDR3 has 13 residues. V gave up 3 bases and J gave up 10 bases; unmatched junction bases: 9. The CDR3 protein is CSASASGHGEQFF. The CDR3, as DNA: TGCAGTGCTAGTGCTAGCGGCCATGGAGAGCAGTTCTTC.

This chain uses TRBV6-1 with TRBJ2-3, with D possibly being TRBD2 (6 bases). This CDR3 has 13 amino acids. Germline CDR1 MNHNS, CDR2 SASEGT. Trimming removed 6 bases from V and 4 bases from J, with 11 bases in between. CDR3 sequence (DNA): TGTGCCAGCAGCGGGAGTAGGGCAGATACGCAGTATTTT. It specifies CASSGSRADTQYF.

The chain has TRBV1 and TRBJ1-6; TRBD1 is the table's D call and was not checked against the DNA. TRBV1 is a pseudogene segment. This CDR3 is built from 18 residues. In nucleotides, the CDR3 is TGCACCAGCAGCCAAGTCCCCGGACAGCGCCTTCATAATTCACCCCTCCACTTT. Its protein is CTSSQVPGQRLHNSPLHF.

The genes are TRBV5-1 and TRBJ1-1, with D hard to call. The CDR3 runs 14 residues. CDR1 SGHRS and CDR2 YFSETQ come from the germline V gene. The V end lost 4 bases, the J end lost 1 base, and 11 bases lay between the germline ends. CDR3 protein: CASSPQAGNTEAFF. DNA of the CDR3: TGCGCCAGCAGCCCCCAGGCAGGGAACACTGAAGCTTTCTTT.

To note about this clone: A much larger clone sits a single nucleotide away, making a read error possible. The same CDR3 arises from other DNA sequences in this sample as well. This chain links TRBV28 with TRBJ1-5, with D unclear. CDR1 is MDHEN and CDR2 is SYDVKM in the germline V gene. This CDR3 has 13 residues. V lost 1 base and J lost 2, with 3 bases in between. CDR3 DNA: TGTGCCAGCAGTTTATTAGGCAATCAGCCCCAGCATTTT. Translation gives CASSLLGNQPQHF.

This sequence joins TRBV11-3 and TRBJ2-3; possible D gene TRBD2, 6 bases. Trimming removed 1 base from V and 9 bases from J, with 14 bases in between. The CDR3 contains 14 residues. Germline CDR1 reads SGHNT; CDR2 reads YENEEA. CDR3 in DNA: TGTGCCAGCAGCTTAGGTCGTTACCGGGGGACGCAGTATTTT. This sequence encodes CASSLGRYRGTQYF.

This sequence joins TRBV5-4 and TRBJ1-5; D is unclear. The CDR3 is 16 residues long. The ends were cut back, 0 bases at V and 4 bases at J, with 14 bases in the middle. Germline V lookup: CDR1 SGHNT, CDR2 YYREEE (reference sequence). CDR3 sequence: CASSLVVRVGNQPQHF. In DNA, the CDR3 is TGTGCCAGCAGCTTGGTAGTACGGGTTGGGAATCAGCCCCAGCATTTT.

The chain has TRBV3-1 (or the pseudogene TRBV3-2) and TRBJ2-3, with TRBD2 identical over 13 bases. From germline, CDR1 is LGHDT and CDR2 YNNKEL (reference sequence). V shed 0 bases, J shed 4 bases, and the junction held 7 bases outside the gene matches. The CDR3 is 18 residues long. CDR3 in amino acids: CASSQDKGLAGLSDTQYF. The CDR3 DNA is TGTGCCAGCAGCCAAGATAAGGGACTAGCGGGACTCTCAGATACGCAGTATTTT.

The rearrangement links TRBV7-8 to TRBJ1-2; TRBD1 is a possible D gene (5 bases). The CDR3 is 14 residues long. Germline assignment: CDR1 SGHVS and CDR2 FQNEAQ. Deletions cut 0 bases from V and 4 bases from J, with 9 bases between. CDR3 residues: CASSLAPGTYGYTF. The CDR3, as DNA: TGTGCCAGCAGCTTAGCGCCAGGGACCTATGGCTACACCTTC.

This clone turned up a few times. The chain joins TRBV9 to TRBJ1-4; no firm D call. V dropped 4 bases and J dropped 11 bases, with 15 bases sitting between them. Germline assignment: CDR1 SGDLS and CDR2 YYNGEE. The CDR3 has 13 residues. For the CDR3, the DNA is TGTGCCAGCAGCCTGGATTTAGTCTCCAAACTGTTTTTT. This sequence encodes CASSLDLVSKLFF.

The chain links TRBV29-1 to TRBJ1-2, with D uncertain. With 4 bases removed from V and 6 bases from J, the gap between germline ends came to 9 bases. The CDR3 consists of 11 residues. Germline assignment: CDR1 SQVTM and CDR2 ANQGSEA. CDR3: CSVAGVNGYTF. The CDR3 DNA reads as TGCAGCGTTGCTGGGGTTAATGGCTACACCTTC. Drawing the rest from reference TRBV29-1 and TRBJ1-2, the complete variable domain is SAVISQKPSRDICQRGTSLTIQCQVDSQVTMMFWYRQQPGQSLTLIATANQGSEATYESGFVIDKFPISRPNLTFSTLTVSNMSPEDSSIYLCSVAGVNGYTFGSGTRLTVV.

This clone was observed once. The chain recombines TRBV28 with TRBJ1-4; D might be TRBD1 (5 bases). The CDR3 contains 12 residues. V lost 6 bases, J lost 8 bases, and 10 bases lay in between. Germline CDR1 MDHEN, CDR2 SYDVKM. In nucleotides, the CDR3 is TGTGCCAGCAGGGGGGTGTGGGAAAAACTGTTTTTT. Amino acid sequence: CASRGVWEKLFF.

The chain carries TRBV27 and TRBJ2-3; D possibly corresponds to TRBD1 (6 bases). V shed 6 bases and J shed 1 base, with 11 bases lying between them. The CDR3 spans 14 residues. The germline CDR1 and CDR2 sequences are MNHEY and SMNVEV (reference sequence). The DNA of the CDR3 is TGTGCCAGCAGGCACCAGGGGCGCACAGATACGCAGTATTTT. Its protein is CASRHQGRTDTQYF.

This clone was picked up one time. V is TRBV6-5 and J is TRBJ1-4; D may be TRBD1 (6 bases). Germline V gene lookup returns CDR1 MNHEY and CDR2 SVGAGI. V was cut by 2 bases and J by 8 bases, with 18 bases left in between. This CDR3 region has 16 residues. The chain's CDR3 is CASSYRFSGEVEKLFF. In nucleotides, the CDR3 is TGTGCCAGCAGTTACAGGTTCTCAGGGGAGGTAGAAAAACTGTTTTTT.

Concerning this clone: A read error may produce the germline difference seen at one junction end. This sample includes further DNA sequences coding for the same CDR3. This rearrangement joins TRBV4-1 to TRBJ1-1; D not certain. CDR3 length equals 15 residues. Germline loops: CDR1 MGHRA, CDR2 YSYEKL. As DNA, the CDR3 is TGCGCCAGTAGCCAAACGGGCCCGGGGTCTTTTGAAGCTTTCTTT. Residues: CASSQTGPGSFEAFF.

The V and J genes are TRBV30 and TRBJ1-5; D unclear. Trimming shortened V by 0 bases and J by 2 bases, and 11 bases separated the two germline ends. Germline V gene data show CDR1 as GTSNPN and CDR2 as SVGIG (reference sequence). The CDR3 is made up of 15 amino acids. CDR3 amino acids: CAWSVPGLRNQPQHF. Written as DNA, the CDR3 is TGTGCCTGGAGTGTACCCGGACTGCGCAATCAGCCCCAGCATTTT.

As DNA, the CDR3 is TGTGCCAGCAGCTTAGGGAGTAGAGAGCAGTTCTTC. Residues: CASSLGSREQFF. The chain combines TRBV11-3 with TRBJ2-1; D unclear. CDR1 SGHNT and CDR2 YENEEA come from the germline V gene. Trimming took 1 base from V and 10 from J, leaving 8 bases between them. The CDR3 consists of 12 residues.

The J gene is TRBJ2-6, the V gene TRBV30, with TRBD2 matching over 14 bases. CDR1 and CDR2 from the germline V gene are GTSNPN and SVGIG (reference sequence). The V gene end was trimmed by 7 bases and the J gene end by 3 bases; junction bases not matched to a gene: 5. The length of the CDR3 is 16 residues. In DNA, the CDR3 is TGTGCCTCCGGGACTAGCGGGAGCGGTGGGGCCAACGTCCTGACTTTC. Translated: CASGTSGSGGANVLTF.